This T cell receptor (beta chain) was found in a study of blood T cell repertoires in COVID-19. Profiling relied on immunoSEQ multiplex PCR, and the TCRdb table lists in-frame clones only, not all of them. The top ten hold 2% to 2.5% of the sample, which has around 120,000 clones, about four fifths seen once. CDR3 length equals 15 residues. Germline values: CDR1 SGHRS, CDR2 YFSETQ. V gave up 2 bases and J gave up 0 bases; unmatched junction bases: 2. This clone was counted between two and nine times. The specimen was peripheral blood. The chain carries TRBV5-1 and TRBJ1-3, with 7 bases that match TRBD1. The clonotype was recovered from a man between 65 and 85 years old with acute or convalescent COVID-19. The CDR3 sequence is CASSFDRVSGNTIYF. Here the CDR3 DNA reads TGCGCCAGCAGCTTTGACAGGGTCTCTGGAAACACCATATATTTT.